The T cell receptor beta chain described here comes from a study of CD8 T cell repertoires and HIV-1 epitope variants. Study-level background: T cells were stimulated with Twenty-five Gag and Nef peptides separately. Tested: three Gag epitope families, Nef HW9 and YT9.

Sequencing was performed with immunoSEQ multiplex PCR; in TCRdb, only in-frame clones are kept and a portion is missing. Of about 95,000 clones in the sample, roughly four fifths are singletons; the top ten hold around 24%. The V gene's germline CDR1 is SNHLY and CDR2 FYNNEI. V dropped 2 bases and J dropped 8; count of bases not matched to a gene: 14. This CDR3 spans 17 amino acids. V gene TRBV2 combines with J gene TRBJ2-1, with 8 positions matching TRBD2. The sequenced sample was uncultured baseline CD8+ T cells from peripheral blood mononuclear cells (PBMCs). The sequence was collected from a male donor with HIV. CDR3 DNA: TGTGCCAGCAGTGAAATGCGTGTCGGGAGGGCCAAAGATGAGCAGTTCTTC. Translated: CASSEMRVGRAKDEQFF.